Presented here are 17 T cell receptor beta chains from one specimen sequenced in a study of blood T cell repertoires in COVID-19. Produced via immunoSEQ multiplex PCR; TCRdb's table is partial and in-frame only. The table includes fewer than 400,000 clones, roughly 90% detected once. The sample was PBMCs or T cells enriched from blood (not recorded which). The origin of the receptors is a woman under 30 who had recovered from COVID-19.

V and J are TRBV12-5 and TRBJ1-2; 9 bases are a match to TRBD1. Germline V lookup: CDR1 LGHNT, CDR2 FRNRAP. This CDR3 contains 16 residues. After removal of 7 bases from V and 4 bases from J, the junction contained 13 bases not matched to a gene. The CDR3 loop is CASVPEQGARGYGYTF. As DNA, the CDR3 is TGTGCTAGTGTGCCCGAACAGGGGGCGCGTGGCTATGGCTACACCTTC. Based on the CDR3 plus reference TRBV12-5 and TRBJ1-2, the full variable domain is DARVTQTPRHKVTEMGQEVTMRCQPILGHNTVFWYRQTMMQGLELLAYFRNRAPLDDSGMPKDRFSAEMPDATLATLKIQPSEPRDSAVYFCASVPEQGARGYGYTFGSGTRLTVV.

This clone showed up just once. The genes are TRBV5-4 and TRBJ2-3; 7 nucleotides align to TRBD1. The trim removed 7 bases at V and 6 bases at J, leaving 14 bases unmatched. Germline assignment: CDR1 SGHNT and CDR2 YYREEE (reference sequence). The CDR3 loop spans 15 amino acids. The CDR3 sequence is CASARSQGMSDTQYF. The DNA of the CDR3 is TGTGCCAGCGCACGGTCACAGGGGATGTCGGATACGCAGTATTTT.

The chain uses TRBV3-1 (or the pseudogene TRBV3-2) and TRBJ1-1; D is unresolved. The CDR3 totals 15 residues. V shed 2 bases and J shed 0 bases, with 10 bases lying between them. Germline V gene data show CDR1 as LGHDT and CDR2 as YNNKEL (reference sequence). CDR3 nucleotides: TGTGCCAGCAGCCAATCTTACGGTTTGAACACTGAAGCTTTCTTT. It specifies CASSQSYGLNTEAFF.

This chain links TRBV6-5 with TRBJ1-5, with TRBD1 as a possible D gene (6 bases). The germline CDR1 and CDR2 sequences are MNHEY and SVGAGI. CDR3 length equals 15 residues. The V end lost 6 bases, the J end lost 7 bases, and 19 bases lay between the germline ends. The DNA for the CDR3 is TGTGCCAGCAGCGCCACAGGGTTGCGAGGACAGCCCCAGCATTTT. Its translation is CASSATGLRGQPQHF.

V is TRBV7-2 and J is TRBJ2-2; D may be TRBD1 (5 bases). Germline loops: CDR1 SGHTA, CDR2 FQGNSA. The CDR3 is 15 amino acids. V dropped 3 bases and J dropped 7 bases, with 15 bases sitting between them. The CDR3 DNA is TGTGCCAGCAGCTTTAGCAGGGTAGTTGGCGGGGAGCTGTTTTTT. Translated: CASSFSRVVGGELFF.

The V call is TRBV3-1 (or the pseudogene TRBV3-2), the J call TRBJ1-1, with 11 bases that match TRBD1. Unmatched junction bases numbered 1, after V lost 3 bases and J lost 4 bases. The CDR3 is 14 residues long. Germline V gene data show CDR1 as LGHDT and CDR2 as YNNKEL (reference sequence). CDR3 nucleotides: TGTGCCAGCAGCCAGGGGACAGGGGGCACTGAAGCTTTCTTT. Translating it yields CASSQGTGGTEAFF.

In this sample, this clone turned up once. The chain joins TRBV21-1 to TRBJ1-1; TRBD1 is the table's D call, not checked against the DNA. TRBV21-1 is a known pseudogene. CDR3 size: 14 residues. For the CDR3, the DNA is TGTGCCAGCAGCTTCTACAGGGCGAACACTGAAGCTTTCTTT. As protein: CASSFYRANTEAFF.

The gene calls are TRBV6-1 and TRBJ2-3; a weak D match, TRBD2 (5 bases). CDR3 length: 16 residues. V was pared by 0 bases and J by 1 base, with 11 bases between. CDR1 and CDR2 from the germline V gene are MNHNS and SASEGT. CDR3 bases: TGTGCCAGCAGTGAAGCAGAGGGTAGGCGCACAGATACGCAGTATTTT. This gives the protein CASSEAEGRRTDTQYF.

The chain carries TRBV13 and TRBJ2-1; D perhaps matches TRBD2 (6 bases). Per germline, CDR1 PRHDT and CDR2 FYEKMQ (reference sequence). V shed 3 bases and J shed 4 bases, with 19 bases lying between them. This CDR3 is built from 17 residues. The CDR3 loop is CASSFIAEPPGYNEQFF. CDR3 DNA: TGTGCCAGCAGCTTTATAGCGGAGCCACCTGGGTACAATGAGCAGTTCTTC.

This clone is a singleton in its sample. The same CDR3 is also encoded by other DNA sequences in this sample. The chain's CDR3 is CASSLDRVNYGYTF. CDR3 nucleotides: TGCGCCAGCAGCTTGGACAGGGTAAACTATGGCTACACCTTC. This chain uses TRBV5-1 with TRBJ1-2; D is possibly TRBD1 (6 bases). The CDR3 extends over 14 amino acids. Trimming took off 0 bases at V and 2 bases at J, with 8 bases between the two ends. The V gene's germline CDR1 is SGHRS and CDR2 YFSETQ.

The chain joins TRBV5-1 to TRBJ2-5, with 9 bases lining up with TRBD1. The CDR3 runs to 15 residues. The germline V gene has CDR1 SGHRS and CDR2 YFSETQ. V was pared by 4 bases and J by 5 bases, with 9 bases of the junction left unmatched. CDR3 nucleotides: TGCGCCAGCAGCAACCCACAGGGGGCGGTTGAGACCCAGTACTTC. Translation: CASSNPQGAVETQYF.

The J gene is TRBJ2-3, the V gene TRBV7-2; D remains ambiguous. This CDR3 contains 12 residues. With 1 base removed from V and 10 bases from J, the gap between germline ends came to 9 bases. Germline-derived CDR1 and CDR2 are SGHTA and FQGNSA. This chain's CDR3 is CASSLDFHAQYF. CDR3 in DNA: TGTGCCAGCAGCTTAGACTTTCATGCGCAGTATTTT.

CDR3 residues: CASSLNGGSTDTQYF. CDR3 bases: TGTGCCAGCAGCTTAAACGGCGGGAGCACAGATACGCAGTATTTT. The chain links TRBV11-1 to TRBJ2-3; a possible D gene is TRBD2 (5 bases). Germline CDR1 is SGHAT and CDR2 is FQDESV (reference sequence). V lost 2 bases and J lost 0, with 9 bases in between. The CDR3 totals 15 residues.

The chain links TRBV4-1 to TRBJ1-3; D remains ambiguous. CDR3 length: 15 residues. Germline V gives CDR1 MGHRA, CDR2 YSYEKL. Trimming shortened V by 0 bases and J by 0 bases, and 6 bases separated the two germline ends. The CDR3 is CASSQDPHSGNTIYF. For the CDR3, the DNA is TGCGCCAGCAGCCAAGACCCACACTCTGGAAACACCATATATTTT.

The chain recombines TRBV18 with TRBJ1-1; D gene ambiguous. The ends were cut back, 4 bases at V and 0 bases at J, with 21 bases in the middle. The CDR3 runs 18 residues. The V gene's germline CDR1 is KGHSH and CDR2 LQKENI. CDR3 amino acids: CASSRNSLYGRLNTEAFF. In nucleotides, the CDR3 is TGTGCCAGCTCACGGAATTCACTTTACGGCAGGCTGAACACTGAAGCTTTCTTT. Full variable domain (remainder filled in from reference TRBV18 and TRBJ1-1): NAGVMQNPRHLVRRRGQEARLRCSPMKGHSHVYWYRQLPEEGLKFMVYLQKENIIDESGMPKERFSAEFPKEGPSILRIQQVVRGDSAAYFCASSRNSLYGRLNTEAFFGQGTRLTVV.

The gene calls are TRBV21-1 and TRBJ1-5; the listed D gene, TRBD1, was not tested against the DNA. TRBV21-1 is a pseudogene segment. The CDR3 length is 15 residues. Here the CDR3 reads CASSNPGQGNQPQHF. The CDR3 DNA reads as TGTGCCAGCAGCAATCCGGGACAGGGCAATCAGCCCCAGCATTTT.

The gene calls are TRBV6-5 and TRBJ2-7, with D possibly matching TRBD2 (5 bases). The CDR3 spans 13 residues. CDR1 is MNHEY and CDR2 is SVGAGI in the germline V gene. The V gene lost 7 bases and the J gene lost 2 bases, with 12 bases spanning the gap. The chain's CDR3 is CASTEGPTYEQYF. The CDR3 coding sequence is TGTGCCAGCACCGAGGGTCCTACCTACGAGCAGTACTTC.